The entry below describes one T cell receptor (beta chain). Its specificity is unknown. These data are taken from a study of STAT5B mutations in CD4+ large granular lymphocyte leukemia. Healthy controls were blood donor buffy coats. Study-wide findings and caveats: No patients shared main leukemic clonotypes, though roughly 27% appeared at low frequency elsewhere. Patient CD4-sorted repertoires stayed more clonal than healthy ones after leukemic-clone removal.

Data came from immunoSEQ multiplex PCR; TCRdb stores just in-frame clones and leaves some out. Among tens of thousands of clones listed, 74% were seen once. The CDR3 covers 13 residues. Germline assignment: CDR1 WNHNN and CDR2 SYGVQD (reference sequence). J was trimmed by 8 bases and V by 9 bases; bases with no gene match: 6. V and J are TRBV10-1 and TRBJ2-1; 11 positions agree with TRBD2. The TCR originated in a human donor in good health. The specimen was CD4+ T cells from blood buffy coats. CDR3 DNA: TGCGCCAGTGGGACTAGCGGAAATGATGAGCAGTTCTTC. Protein product: CASGTSGNDEQFF.